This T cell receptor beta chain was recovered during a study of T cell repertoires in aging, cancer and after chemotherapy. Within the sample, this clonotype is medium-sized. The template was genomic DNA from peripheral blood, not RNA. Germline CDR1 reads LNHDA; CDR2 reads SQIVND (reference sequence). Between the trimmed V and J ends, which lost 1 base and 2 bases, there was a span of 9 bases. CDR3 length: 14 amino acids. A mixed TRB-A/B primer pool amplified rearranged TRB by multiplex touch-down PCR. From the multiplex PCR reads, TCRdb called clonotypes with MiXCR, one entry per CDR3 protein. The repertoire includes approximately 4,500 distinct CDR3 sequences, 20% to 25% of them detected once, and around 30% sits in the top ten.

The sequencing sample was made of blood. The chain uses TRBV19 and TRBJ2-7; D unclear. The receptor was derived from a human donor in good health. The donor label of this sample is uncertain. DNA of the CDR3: TGTGCCAGTAGTATAGTCCATAGCACCTACGAGCAGTACTTC. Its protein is CASSIVHSTYEQYF.